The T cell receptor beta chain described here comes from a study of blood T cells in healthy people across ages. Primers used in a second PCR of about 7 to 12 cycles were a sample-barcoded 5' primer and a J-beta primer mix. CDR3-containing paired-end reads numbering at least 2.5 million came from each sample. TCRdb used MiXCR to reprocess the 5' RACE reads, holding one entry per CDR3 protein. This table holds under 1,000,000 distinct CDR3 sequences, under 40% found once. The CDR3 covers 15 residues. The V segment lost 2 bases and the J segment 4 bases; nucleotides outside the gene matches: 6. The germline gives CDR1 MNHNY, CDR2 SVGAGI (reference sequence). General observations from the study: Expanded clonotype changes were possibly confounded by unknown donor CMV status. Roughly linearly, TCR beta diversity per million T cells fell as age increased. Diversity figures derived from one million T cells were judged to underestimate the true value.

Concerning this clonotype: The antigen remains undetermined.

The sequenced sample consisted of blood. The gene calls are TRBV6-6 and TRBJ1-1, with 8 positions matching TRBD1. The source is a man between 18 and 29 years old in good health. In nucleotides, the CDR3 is TGTGCCAGCAGTTACACCCCCGGACAGGGCACTGAAGCTTTCTTT. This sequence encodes CASSYTPGQGTEAFF.